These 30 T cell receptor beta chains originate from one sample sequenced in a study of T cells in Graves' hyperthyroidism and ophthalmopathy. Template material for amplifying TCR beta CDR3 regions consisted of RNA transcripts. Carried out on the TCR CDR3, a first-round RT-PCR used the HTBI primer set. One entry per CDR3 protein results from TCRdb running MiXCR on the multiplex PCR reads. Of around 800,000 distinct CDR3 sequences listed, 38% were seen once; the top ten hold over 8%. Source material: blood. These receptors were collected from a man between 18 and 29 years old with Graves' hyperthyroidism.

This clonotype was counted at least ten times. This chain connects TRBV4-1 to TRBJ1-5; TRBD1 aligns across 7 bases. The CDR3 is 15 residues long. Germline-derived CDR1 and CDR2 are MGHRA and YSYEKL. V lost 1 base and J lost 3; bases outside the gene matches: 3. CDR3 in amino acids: CASSQGDRFNQPQHF. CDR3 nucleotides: TGCGCCAGCAGCCAAGGGGACAGATTCAATCAGCCCCAGCATTTT.

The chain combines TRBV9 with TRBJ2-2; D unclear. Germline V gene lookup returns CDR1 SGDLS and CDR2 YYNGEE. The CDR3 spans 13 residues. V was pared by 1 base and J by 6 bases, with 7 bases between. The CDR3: CASSVLLAGELFF. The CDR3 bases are TGTGCCAGCAGCGTACTTCTCGCCGGGGAGCTGTTTTTT.

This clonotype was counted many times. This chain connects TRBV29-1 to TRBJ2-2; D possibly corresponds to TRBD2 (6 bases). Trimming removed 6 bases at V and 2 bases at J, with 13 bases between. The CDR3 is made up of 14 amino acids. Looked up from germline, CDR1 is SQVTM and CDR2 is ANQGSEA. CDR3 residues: CSVAPTSNTGELFF. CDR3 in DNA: TGCAGCGTGGCCCCGACTAGTAACACCGGGGAGCTGTTTTTT.

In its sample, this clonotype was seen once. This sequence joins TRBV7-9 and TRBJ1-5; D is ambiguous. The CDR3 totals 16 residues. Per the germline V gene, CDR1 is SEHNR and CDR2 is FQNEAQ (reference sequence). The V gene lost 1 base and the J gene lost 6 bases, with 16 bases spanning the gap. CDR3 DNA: TGTGCCAGCAGCTTAGAGTGGGCTAGGGAGACTCAGCCCCAGCATTTT. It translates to CASSLEWARETQPQHF. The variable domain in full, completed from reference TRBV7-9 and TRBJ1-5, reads DTGVSQNPRHKITKRGQNVTFRCDPISEHNRLYWYRQTLGQGPEFLTYFQNEAQLEKSRLLSDRFSAERPKGSFSTLEIQRTEQGDSAMYLCASSLEWARETQPQHFGDGTRLSIL.

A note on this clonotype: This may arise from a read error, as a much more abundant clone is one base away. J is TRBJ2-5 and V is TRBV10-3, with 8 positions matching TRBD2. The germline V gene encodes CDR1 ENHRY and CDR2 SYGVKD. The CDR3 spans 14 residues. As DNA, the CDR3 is TGTGCCATCCGCGGGGGGCGGGGTGGAGAGGCCCAGTACTTC. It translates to CAIRGGRGGEAQYF.

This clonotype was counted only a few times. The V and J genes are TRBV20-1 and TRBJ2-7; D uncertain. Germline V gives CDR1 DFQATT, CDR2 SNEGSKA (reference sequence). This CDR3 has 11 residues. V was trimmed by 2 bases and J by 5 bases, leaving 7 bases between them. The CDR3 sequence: CSARNPDEQYF. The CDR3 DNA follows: TGCAGTGCTAGAAACCCGGACGAGCAGTACTTC.

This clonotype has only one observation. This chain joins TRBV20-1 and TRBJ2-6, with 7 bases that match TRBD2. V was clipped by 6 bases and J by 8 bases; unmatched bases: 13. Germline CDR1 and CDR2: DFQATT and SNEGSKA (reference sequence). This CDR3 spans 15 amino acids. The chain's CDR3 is CSARGGEGGTNVLTF. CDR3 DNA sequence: TGCAGTGCCCGGGGCGGGGAGGGCGGGACCAACGTCCTGACTTTC.

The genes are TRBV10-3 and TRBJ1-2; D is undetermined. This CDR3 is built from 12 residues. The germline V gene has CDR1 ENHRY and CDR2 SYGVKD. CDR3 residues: CARREELYGYTF. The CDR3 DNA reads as TGTGCTAGGAGGGAGGAGCTCTATGGCTACACCTTC.

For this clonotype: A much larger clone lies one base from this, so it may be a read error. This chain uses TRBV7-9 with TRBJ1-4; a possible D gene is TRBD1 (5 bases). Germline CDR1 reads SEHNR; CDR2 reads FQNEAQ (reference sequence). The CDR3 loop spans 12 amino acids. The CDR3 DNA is TGTGCCAGCAGCTTAGTGCGGCAGGGCCTTCTTTTT. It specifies CASSLVRQGLLF.

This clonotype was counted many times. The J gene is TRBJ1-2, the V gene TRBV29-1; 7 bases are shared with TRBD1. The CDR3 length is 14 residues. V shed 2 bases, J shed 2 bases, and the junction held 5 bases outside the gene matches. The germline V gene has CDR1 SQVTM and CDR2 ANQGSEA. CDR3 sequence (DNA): TGCAGCGTTGAAACCCCGGGACAGAACTATGGCTACACCTTC. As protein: CSVETPGQNYGYTF.

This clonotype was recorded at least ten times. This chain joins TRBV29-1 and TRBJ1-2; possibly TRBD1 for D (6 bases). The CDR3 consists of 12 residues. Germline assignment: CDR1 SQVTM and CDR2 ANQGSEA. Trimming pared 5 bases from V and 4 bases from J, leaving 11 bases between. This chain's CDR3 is CSVPTGFYGYTF. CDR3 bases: TGCAGCGTTCCTACAGGGTTCTATGGCTACACCTTC.

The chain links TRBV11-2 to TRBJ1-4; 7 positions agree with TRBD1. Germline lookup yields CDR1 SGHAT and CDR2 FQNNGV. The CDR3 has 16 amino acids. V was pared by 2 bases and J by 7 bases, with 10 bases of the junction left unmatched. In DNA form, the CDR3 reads TGTGCCAGCAGCTTAACCTCCGGACAGGAAGGTGAAAAACTGTTTTTT. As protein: CASSLTSGQEGEKLFF.

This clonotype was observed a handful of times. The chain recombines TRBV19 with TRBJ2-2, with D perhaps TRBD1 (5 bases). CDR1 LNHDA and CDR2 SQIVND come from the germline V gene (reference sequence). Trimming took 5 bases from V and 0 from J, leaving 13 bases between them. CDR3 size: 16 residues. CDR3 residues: CASSFPAGTNTGELFF. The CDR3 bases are TGTGCCAGTAGTTTTCCGGCAGGGACGAACACCGGGGAGCTGTTTTTT.

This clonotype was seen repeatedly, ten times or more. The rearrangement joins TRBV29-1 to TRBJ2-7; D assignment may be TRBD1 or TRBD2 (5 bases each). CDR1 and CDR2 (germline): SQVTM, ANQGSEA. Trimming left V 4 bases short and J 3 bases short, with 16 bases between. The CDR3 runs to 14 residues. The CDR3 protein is CSVGGAESHYEQYF. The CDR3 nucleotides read TGCAGCGTTGGAGGGGCGGAGTCCCACTACGAGCAGTACTTC.

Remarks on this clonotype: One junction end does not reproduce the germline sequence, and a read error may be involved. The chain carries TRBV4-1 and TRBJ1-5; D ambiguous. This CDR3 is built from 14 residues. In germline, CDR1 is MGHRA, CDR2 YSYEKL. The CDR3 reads CASSQEQINQPQHF. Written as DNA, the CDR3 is TGTGCCAGCAGCCAAGAACAGATCAATCAGCCCCAGCATTTT.

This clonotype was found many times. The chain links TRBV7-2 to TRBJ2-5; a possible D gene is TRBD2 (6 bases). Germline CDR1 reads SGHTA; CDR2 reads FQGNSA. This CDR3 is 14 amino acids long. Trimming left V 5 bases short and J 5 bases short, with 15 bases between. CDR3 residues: CASSRSGAGETQYF. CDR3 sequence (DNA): TGTGCCAGCAGCCGAAGCGGCGCGGGGGAGACCCAGTACTTC.

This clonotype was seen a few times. CDR3 nucleotide sequence: TGTGCCAGCAGCCCGGGGGGCCCCGGCAATAACTATGGCTACACCTTC. The encoded protein is CASSPGGPGNNYGYTF. V and J are TRBV7-2 and TRBJ1-2; tentative D call: TRBD1 (6 bases). CDR3 length: 16 amino acids. The V gene lost 5 bases and the J gene lost 1 base, with 17 bases spanning the gap. The germline CDR1 and CDR2 sequences are SGHTA and FQGNSA.

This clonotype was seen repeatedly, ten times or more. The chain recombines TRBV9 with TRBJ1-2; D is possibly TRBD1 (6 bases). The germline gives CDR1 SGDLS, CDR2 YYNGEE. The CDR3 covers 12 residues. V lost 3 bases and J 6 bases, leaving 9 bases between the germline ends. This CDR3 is CASSGNRDGYTF. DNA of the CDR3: TGTGCCAGCAGCGGAAACAGGGATGGCTACACCTTC.

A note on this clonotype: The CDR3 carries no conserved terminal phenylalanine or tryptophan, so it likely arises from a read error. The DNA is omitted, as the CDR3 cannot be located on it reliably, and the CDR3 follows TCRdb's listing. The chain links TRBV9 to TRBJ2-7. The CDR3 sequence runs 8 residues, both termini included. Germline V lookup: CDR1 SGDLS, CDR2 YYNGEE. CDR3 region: CASSVAPS.

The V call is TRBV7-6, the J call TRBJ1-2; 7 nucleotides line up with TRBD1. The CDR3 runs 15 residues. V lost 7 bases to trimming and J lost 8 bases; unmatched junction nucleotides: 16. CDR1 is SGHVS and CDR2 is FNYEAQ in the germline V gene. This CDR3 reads CASTLVGGTAVGYTF. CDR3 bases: TGTGCCAGCACCCTAGTTGGGGGGACAGCGGTGGGCTACACCTTC. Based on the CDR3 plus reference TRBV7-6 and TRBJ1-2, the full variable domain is GAGVSQSPRYKVTKRGQDVALRCDPISGHVSLYWYRQALGQGPEFLTYFNYEAQQDKSGLPNDRFSAERPEGSISTLTIQRTEQRDSAMYRCASTLVGGTAVGYTFGSGTRLTVV.

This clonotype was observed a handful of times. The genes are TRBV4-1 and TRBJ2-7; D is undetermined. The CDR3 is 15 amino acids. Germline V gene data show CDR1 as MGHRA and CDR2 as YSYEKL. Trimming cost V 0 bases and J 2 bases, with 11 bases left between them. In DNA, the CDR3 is TGCGCCAGCAGCCAAGACCCCAGCCCGACCTACGAGCAGTACTTC. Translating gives CASSQDPSPTYEQYF.

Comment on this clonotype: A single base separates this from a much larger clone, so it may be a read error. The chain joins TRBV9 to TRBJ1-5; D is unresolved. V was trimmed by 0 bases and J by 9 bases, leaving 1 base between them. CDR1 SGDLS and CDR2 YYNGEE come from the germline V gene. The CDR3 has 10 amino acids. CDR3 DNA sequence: TGTGCCAGCAGCGTAGGGCCCCAGCATTTT. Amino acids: CASSVGPQHF.

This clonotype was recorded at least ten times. CDR3 in DNA: TGTGCCAGCAGCCTTAGCGGGGGCAGCACAGATACGCAGTATTTT. This gives the protein CASSLSGGSTDTQYF. The J gene is TRBJ2-3, the V gene TRBV7-3, with TRBD2 matching 9 bases. This CDR3 spans 15 amino acids. Germline loops: CDR1 SGHTA, CDR2 FQGTGA. J gave up 0 bases and V 5 bases, and 3 bases lay outside the gene matches.

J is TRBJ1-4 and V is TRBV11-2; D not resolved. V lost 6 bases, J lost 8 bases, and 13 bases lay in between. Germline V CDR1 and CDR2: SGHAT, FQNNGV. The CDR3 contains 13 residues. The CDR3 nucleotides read TGTGCCAGCAGAAGGGCCCTGGAGGAAAAACTGTTTTTT. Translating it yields CASRRALEEKLFF.

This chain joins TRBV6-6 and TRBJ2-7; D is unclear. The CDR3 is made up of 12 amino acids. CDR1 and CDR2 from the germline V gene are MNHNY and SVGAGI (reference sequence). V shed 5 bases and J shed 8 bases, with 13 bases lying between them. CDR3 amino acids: CASSEVNLKQYF. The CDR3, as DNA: TGTGCCAGCAGTGAAGTCAACCTGAAGCAGTACTTC.

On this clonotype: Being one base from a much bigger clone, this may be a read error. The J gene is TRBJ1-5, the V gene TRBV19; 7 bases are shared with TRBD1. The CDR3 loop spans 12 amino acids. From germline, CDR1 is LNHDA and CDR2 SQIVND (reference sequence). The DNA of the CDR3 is TGTGCCAGTAGTATAGGGGGACAGCCCCGGCATTTT. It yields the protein CASSIGGQPRHF.

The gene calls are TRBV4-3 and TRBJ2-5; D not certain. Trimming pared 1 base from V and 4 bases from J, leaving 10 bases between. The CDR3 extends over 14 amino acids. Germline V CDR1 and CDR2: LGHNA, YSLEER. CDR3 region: CASSQGQAPETQYF. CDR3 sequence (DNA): TGCGCCAGCAGCCAAGGGCAGGCTCCAGAGACCCAGTACTTC.

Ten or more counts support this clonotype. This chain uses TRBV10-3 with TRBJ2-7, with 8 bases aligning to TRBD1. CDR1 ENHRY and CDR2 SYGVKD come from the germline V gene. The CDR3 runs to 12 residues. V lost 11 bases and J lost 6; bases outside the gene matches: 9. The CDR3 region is CAVRTGLSEQYF. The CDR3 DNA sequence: TGTGCCGTAAGGACAGGGCTATCCGAGCAGTACTTC.

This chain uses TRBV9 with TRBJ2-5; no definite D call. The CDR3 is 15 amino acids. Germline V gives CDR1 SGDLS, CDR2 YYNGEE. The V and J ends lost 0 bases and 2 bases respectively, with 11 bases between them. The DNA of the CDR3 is TGTGCCAGCAGCGTAGAGGCCGCGGCTCAAGAGACCCAGTACTTC. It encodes CASSVEAAAQETQYF.

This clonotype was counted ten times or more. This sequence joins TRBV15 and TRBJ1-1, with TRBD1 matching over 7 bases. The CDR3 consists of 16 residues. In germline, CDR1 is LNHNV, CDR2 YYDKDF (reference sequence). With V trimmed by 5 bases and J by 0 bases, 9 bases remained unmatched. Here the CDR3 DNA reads TGTGCCACCAGCGGGTACAGGGGTGGCATGAACACTGAAGCTTTCTTT. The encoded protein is CATSGYRGGMNTEAFF.